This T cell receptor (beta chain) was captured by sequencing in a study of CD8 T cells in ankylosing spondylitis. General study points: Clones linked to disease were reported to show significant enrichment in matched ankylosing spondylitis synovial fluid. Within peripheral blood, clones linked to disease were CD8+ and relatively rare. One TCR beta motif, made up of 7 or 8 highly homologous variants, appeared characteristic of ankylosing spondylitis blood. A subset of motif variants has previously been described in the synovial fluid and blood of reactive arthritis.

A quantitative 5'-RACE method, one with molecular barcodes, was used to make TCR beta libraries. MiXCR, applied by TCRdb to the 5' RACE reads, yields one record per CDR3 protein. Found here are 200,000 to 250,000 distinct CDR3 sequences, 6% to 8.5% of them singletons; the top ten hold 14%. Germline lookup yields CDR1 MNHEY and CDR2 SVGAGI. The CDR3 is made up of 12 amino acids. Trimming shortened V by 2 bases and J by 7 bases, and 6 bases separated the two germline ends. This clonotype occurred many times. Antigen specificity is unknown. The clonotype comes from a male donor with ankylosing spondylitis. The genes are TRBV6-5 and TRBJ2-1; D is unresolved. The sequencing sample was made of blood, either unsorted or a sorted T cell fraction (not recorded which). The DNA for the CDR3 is TGTGCCAGCAGTTACAACGGGAATGAGCAGTTCTTC. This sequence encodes CASSYNGNEQFF.